The T cell receptor beta chain described here comes from a study of OX40 agonist ivuxolimab in advanced cancers. The repertoire was sequenced with immunoSEQ multiplex PCR; TCRdb's copy has only in-frame clones and lacks some. Here the sample spans 99,000 or so clones, 84% being singletons. Trimming pared 2 bases from V and 10 bases from J, leaving 15 bases between. Germline CDR1 and CDR2: WNHNN and SYGVQD (reference sequence). The CDR3 contains 14 residues. This TCR came from an adult with an advanced solid tumor such as melanoma, head and neck, liver or kidney cancer. The source was CD4+ or CD8+ T cells sorted from blood, collected in a trial of the OX40 agonist ivuxolimab. The chain has TRBV10-1 and TRBJ2-1, with a possible D match to TRBD2 (6 bases). The CDR3 coding sequence is TGCGCCAGCAGTGAGGCTAGCGCCACAGGCGAGCAGTTCTTC. Amino acid sequence: CASSEASATGEQFF.